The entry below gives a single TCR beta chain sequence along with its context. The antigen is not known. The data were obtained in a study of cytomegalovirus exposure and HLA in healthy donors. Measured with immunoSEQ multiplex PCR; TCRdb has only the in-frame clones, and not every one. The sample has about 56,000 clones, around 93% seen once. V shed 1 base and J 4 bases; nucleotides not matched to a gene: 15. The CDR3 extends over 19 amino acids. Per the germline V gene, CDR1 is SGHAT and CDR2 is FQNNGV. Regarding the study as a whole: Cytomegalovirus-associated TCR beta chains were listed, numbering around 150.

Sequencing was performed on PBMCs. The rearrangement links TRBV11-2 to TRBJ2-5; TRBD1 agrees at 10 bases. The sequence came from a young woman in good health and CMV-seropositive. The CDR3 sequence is CASSLARWGDRGRGETQYF. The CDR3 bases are TGTGCCAGCAGCTTAGCCCGGTGGGGAGACAGGGGGCGTGGAGAGACCCAGTACTTC.